This T cell receptor beta chain was captured by sequencing in a study of blood T cell repertoires in COVID-19. Clones were read by immunoSEQ multiplex PCR, and TCRdb kept only the in-frame ones, dropping some. Here the sample spans a few hundred thousand clones, 88% being singletons. V lost 1 base and J lost 6, with 13 bases in between. The CDR3 totals 15 residues. The germline V gene encodes CDR1 SGHTA and CDR2 FQGNSA. Resolution of symptoms, clearance, or two negative PCRs was present in recovered Cohort 3 donors. This receptor was identified in a woman under 40 who had recovered from COVID-19. Sequenced: PBMCs or T cells enriched from blood (not recorded which). The chain has TRBV7-2 and TRBJ2-1; D is ambiguous. The CDR3: CASSLDSHPANEQFF. The CDR3 nucleotides are TGTGCCAGCAGCTTAGACAGTCACCCGGCCAATGAGCAGTTCTTC.